The sequence of this T cell receptor beta chain was determined in a study of CD8 T cells in Susac syndrome. Study details: Each patient with Susac syndrome, at the time of blood draw, was therapy-naive, on corticosteroids, or on intravenous immunoglobulin alone.

Random-hexamer reverse transcription was applied to roughly 0.5 to 1 ug RNA. TCRdb used MiXCR to reprocess the immunoSEQ multiplex PCR reads, holding one entry per CDR3 protein. The data contain about 120,000 distinct CDR3 sequences, roughly 95% of them seen just once; the ten biggest clones take up more than 0.12%. Trimming at V came to 2 bases and at J to 5 bases, leaving 7 bases not matched to a gene. CDR3 size: 15 residues. Germline CDR1 reads ENHRY; CDR2 reads SYGVKD. A remark on this clonotype: The antigen remains unidentified.

CD8+ and CD4+ T cells from blood underwent TCR beta sequencing. Study-level results: The CD4+ T cell repertoires in Susac syndrome were not clonally expanded.

The TCR sequence derives from a human donor with Susac syndrome. Sequencing was done on a sample of CD4+ T cells from PBMCs. The chain combines TRBV10-3 with TRBJ2-3, with 7 bases that match TRBD2. Here the CDR3 DNA reads TGTGCCATCAGTGAGCTCGCGGGAGCTGGAGATACGCAGTATTTT. Protein product: CAISELAGAGDTQYF.